This TCR beta chain derives from a study of HIV-infected children after antiretroviral therapy interruption. Study at large: Samples from the continuous-treatment group were taken at weeks 0, 48 and 150.

Study-wide results and limits: Naive CD4+ sequences overlapped less between time points once interruption began.

Noted treatment: PENTA 11 planned treatment interruption arm or continuous ART arm. The TCR library was built from RNA with a 3' RACE protocol and unique molecular identifiers. In TCRdb, the 3' RACE reads were re-called with MiXCR into one record per CDR3 protein. This table has about 89,000 distinct CDR3 sequences, approximately 6.9% appearing once. Trimming took off 0 bases at V and 8 bases at J, with 6 bases between the two ends. Germline V gene data show CDR1 as SGHRS and CDR2 as YFSETQ. This CDR3 comprises 13 residues. This clonotype was picked up many times. Its antigen remains unknown. The clonotype was recovered from a pool of human donors with HIV. The sequences come from CD45RA+ CD4+ T cells from PBMCs, pooled from several time points, collected from a donor given antiretroviral therapy, either interrupted or continuous. Subset noted: naive CD4+ CD45RA+ CD45RO- T cells. This chain connects TRBV5-1 to TRBJ1-6, with D perhaps matching TRBD1 (6 bases). The CDR3 coding sequence is TGCGCCAGCAGCTTGGGGACAGATTCACCCCTCCACTTT. It translates to CASSLGTDSPLHF.